This T cell receptor (beta chain) was sequenced during a study of CD8 T cells in Susac syndrome. RNA, at about 0.45 to 1 ug, was reverse transcribed with random hexamers. TCRdb recomputed calls from the immunoSEQ multiplex PCR reads with MiXCR, one row per CDR3 protein. The sample lists about 130,000 distinct CDR3 sequences, approximately 93% occurring once. The CDR3 loop spans 14 amino acids. Germline CDR1 MNHEY, CDR2 SMNVEV (reference sequence). V was cut by 7 bases and J by 6 bases, with 19 bases left in between. Sequences were obtained from CD8+ T cells from PBMCs. This sequence originates from a human donor with multiple sclerosis. The chain joins TRBV27 to TRBJ2-7; D is unresolved. CDR3 sequence: CASKLETGVGEQYF. CDR3 nucleotide sequence: TGTGCCAGCAAGCTAGAGACGGGCGTCGGCGAGCAGTACTTC.